What follows is one T cell receptor beta chain and its context. This entry comes from a study of blood T cell repertoires in COVID-19. Germline V lookup: CDR1 DFQATT, CDR2 SNEGSKA (reference sequence). The CDR3 is 11 amino acids. V was pared by 6 bases and J by 10 bases, with 15 bases between. TCRdb keeps only in-frame clones here, not all; method: immunoSEQ multiplex PCR. This repertoire shows 150,000 or so clones, under 90% found once; its top ten account for roughly 8%. The J gene is TRBJ1-1, the V gene TRBV20-1; D uncertain. The sample taken for sequencing was PBMCs or T cells enriched from blood (not recorded which). This receptor was taken from a woman between 45 and 60 years old who had recovered from COVID-19. CDR3 bases: TGCAGTGCCGGGGAGGGTGGACGAGCTTTCTTT. Protein: CSAGEGGRAFF.